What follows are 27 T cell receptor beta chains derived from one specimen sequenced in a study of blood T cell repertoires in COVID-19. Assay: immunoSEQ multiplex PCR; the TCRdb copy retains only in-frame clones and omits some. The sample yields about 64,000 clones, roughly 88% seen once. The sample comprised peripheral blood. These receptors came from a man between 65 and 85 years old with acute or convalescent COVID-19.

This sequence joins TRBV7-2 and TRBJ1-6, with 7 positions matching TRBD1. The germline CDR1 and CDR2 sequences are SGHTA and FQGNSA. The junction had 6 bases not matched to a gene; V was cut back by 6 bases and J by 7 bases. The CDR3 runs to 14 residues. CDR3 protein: CASRPDRVNSPLHF. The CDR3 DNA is TGTGCCAGCAGACCCGACAGGGTCAATTCACCCCTCCACTTT.

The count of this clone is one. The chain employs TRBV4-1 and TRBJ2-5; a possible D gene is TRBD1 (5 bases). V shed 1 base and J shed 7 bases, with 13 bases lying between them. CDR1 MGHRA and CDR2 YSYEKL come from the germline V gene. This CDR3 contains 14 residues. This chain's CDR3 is CASSQGGGAGTQYF. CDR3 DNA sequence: TGCGCCAGCAGCCAAGGGGGTGGGGCAGGGACCCAGTACTTC.

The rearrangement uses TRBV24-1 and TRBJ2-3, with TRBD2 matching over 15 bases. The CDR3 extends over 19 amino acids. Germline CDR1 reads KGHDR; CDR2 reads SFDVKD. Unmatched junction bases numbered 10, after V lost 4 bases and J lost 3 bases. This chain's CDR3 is CATSDQSGLAGGPTDTQYF. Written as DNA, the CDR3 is TGTGCCACCAGTGACCAATCCGGACTAGCGGGGGGGCCAACAGATACGCAGTATTTT.

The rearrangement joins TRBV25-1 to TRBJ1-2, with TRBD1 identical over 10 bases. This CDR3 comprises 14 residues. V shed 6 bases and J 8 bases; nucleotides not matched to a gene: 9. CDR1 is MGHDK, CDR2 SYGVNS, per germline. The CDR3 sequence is CASSSDRGLGGYTF. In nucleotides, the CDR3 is TGTGCCAGCAGCTCGGACAGGGGGTTGGGGGGCTACACCTTC.

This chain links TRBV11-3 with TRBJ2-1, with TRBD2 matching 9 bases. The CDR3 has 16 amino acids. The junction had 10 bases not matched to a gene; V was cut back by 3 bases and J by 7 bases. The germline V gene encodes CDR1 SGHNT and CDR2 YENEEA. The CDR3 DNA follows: TGTGCCAGCAGCTTCGGCCTGGGCGGGGGGGGGAATGAGCAGTTCTTC. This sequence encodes CASSFGLGGGGNEQFF.

The CDR3 spells CASSPLRLAQSDTEAFF. CDR3 DNA sequence: TGTGCCAGCTCACCACTAAGACTAGCGCAGTCGGACACTGAAGCTTTCTTT. The chain is built from TRBV18 and TRBJ1-1; D gene ambiguous. The CDR3 consists of 17 residues. Trimming shortened V by 1 base and J by 3 bases, and 18 bases separated the two germline ends. The germline V gene has CDR1 KGHSH and CDR2 LQKENI.

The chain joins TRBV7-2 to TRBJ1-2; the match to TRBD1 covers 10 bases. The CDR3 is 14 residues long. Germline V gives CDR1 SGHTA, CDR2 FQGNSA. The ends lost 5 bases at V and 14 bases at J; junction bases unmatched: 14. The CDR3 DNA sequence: TGTGCCAGCAGCCCAGGTTGGACAGGGGGACTTCCTACCTTC. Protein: CASSPGWTGGLPTF. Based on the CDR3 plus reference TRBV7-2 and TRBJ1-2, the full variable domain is GAGVSQSPSNKVTEKGKDVELRCDPISGHTALYWYRQSLGQGLEFLIYFQGNSAPDKSGLPSDRFSAERTGGSVSTLTIQRTQQEDSAVYLCASSPGWTGGLPTFGSGTRLTVV.

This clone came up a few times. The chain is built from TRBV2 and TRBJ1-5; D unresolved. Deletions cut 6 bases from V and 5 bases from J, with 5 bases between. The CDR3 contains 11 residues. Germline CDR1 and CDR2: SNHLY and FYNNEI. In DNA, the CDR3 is TGTGCCAGCAGGCAGGATCAGCCCCAGCATTTT. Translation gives CASRQDQPQHF.

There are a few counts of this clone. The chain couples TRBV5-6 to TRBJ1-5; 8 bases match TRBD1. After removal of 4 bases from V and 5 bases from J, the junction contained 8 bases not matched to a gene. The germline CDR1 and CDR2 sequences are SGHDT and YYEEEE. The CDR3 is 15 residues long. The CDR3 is CASSTWTGKDQPQHF. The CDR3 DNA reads TGTGCCAGCAGCACCTGGACAGGGAAAGATCAGCCCCAGCATTTT.

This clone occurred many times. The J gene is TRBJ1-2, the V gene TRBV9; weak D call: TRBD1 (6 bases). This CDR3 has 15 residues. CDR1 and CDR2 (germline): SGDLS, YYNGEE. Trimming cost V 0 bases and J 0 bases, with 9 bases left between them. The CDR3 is CASSVDKGANYGYTF. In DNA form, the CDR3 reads TGTGCCAGCAGCGTAGACAAGGGGGCTAACTATGGCTACACCTTC.

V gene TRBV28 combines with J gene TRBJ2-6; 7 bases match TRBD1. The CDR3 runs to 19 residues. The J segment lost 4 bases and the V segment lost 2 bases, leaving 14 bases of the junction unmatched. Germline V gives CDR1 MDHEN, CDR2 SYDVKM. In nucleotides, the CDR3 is TGTGCCAGCAGTTTACTATTTTGGGGACAGACCTCCGGGGCCAACGTCCTGACTTTC. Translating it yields CASSLLFWGQTSGANVLTF.

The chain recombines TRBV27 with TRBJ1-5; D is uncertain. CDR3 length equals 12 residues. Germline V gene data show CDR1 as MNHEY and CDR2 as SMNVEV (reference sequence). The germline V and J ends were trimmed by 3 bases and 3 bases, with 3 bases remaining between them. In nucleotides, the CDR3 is TGTGCCAGCAGTTTCAACAATCAGCCCCAGCATTTT. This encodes CASSFNNQPQHF.

CDR3 DNA sequence: TGTGCCAGAAGCTCGTACACGGGGACAGGTATCACTGAAGCTTTCTTT. Translation gives CARSSYTGTGITEAFF. The V call is TRBV5-3, the J call TRBJ1-1; the match to TRBD1 covers 8 bases. TRBV5-3 is noted as an ORF with a role that remains uncertain. The ends lost 3 bases at V and 4 bases at J; junction bases unmatched: 11. The length of the CDR3 is 16 residues.

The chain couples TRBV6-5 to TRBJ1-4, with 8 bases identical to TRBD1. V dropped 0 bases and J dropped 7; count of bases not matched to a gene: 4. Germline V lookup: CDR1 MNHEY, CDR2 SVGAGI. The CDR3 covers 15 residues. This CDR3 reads CASSYSDRVGEKLFF. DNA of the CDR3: TGTGCCAGCAGTTACTCGGACAGGGTTGGTGAAAAACTGTTTTTT.

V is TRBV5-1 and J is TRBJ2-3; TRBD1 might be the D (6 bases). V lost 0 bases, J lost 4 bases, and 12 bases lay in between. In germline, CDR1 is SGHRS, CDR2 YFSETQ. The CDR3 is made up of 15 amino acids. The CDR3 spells CASSLAQGGPDTQYF. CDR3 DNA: TGCGCCAGCAGCTTGGCACAGGGTGGTCCAGATACGCAGTATTTT. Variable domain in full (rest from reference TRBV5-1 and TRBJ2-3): KAGVTQTPRYLIKTRGQQVTLSCSPISGHRSVSWYQQTPGQGLQFLFEYFSETQRNKGNFPGRFSGRQFSNSRSEMNVSTLELGDSALYLCASSLAQGGPDTQYFGPGTRLTVL.

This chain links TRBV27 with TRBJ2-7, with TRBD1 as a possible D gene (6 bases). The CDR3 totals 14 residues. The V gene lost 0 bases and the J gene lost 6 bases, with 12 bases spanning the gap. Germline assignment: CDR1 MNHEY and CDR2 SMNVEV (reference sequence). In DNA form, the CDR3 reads TGTGCCAGCAGTTTATCGGGGGCATTGCCCGAGCAGTACTTC. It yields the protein CASSLSGALPEQYF.

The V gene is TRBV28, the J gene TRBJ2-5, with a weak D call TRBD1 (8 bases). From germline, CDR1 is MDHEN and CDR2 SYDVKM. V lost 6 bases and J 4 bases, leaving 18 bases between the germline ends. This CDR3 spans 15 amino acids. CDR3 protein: CASSRTGRVGETQYF. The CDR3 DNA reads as TGTGCCAGCAGCCGGACAGGGAGGGTGGGAGAGACCCAGTACTTC.

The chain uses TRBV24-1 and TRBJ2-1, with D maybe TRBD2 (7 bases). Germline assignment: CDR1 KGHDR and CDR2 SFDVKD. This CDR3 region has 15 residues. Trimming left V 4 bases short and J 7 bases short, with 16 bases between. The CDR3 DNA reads TGTGCCACCAGTGAGGGGGGGGCGGGGCGGAATGAGCAGTTCTTC. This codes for CATSEGGAGRNEQFF.

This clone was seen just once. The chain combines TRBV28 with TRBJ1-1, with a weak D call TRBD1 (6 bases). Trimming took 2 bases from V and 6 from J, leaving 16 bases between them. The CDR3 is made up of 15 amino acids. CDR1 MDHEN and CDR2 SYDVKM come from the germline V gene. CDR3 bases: TGTGCCAGCAGTTTAAACAGGGTGTCGAGAGCTGAAGCTTTCTTT. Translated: CASSLNRVSRAEAFF.

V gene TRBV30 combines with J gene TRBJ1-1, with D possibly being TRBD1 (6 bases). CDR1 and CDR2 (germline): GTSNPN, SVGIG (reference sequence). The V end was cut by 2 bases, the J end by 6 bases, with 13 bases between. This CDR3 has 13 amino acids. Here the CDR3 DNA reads TGTGCCTGGAGTTCCCAGGGGTTCGCTGAAGCTTTCTTT. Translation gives CAWSSQGFAEAFF.

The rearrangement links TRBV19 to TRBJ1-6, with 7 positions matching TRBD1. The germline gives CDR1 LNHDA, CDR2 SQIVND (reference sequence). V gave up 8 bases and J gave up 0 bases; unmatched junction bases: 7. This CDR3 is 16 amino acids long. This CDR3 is CASRDSRSSYNSPLHF. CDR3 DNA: TGTGCCAGTCGGGACAGTAGGAGCTCCTATAATTCACCCCTCCACTTT.

The CDR3 reads CASSLGQGAAKNIQYF. Here the CDR3 DNA reads TGTGCCAGCAGCCTAGGACAGGGGGCAGCCAAAAACATTCAGTACTTC. The gene calls are TRBV5-8 and TRBJ2-4, with 11 nucleotides matching TRBD1. The V gene's germline CDR1 is SGHTS and CDR2 YDEGEE. This CDR3 is built from 16 residues. J gave up 0 bases and V 4 bases, and 3 bases lay outside the gene matches. The whole variable domain, filled in from reference TRBV5-8 and TRBJ2-4, reads EAGVTQSPTHLIKTRGQQATLRCSPISGHTSVYWYQQALGLGLQFLLWYDEGEERNRGNFPPRFSGRQFPNYSSELNVNALELEDSALYLCASSLGQGAAKNIQYFGAGTRLSVL.

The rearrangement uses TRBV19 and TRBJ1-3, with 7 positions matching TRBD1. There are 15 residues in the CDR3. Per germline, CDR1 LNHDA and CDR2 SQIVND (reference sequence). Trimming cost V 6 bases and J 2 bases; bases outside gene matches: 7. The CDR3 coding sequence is TGTGCCAGTAGCACCCCCGACAGGGCTGGAAACACCATATATTTT. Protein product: CASSTPDRAGNTIYF.

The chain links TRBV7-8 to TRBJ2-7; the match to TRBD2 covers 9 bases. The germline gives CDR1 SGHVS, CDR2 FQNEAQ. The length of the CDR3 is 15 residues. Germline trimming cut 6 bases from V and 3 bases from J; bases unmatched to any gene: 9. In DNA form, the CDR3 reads TGTGCCAGCAGTCATCCGACTAGCGGAATCTACGAGCAGTACTTC. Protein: CASSHPTSGIYEQYF.

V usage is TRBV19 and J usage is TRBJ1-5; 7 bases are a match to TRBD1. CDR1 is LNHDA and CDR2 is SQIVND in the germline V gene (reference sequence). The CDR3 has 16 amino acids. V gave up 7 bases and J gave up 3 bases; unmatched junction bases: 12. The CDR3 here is CASNQGWGQPNQPQHF. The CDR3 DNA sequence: TGTGCCAGTAACCAGGGCTGGGGACAGCCCAATCAGCCCCAGCATTTT.

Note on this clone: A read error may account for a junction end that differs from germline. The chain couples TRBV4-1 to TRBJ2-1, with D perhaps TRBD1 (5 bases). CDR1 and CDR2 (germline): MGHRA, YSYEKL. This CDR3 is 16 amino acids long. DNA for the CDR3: TGCGCCACCAGCCAAGGTCTGGTTCAGGGAAGCAATGAGCAGTTCTTC. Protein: CATSQGLVQGSNEQFF.

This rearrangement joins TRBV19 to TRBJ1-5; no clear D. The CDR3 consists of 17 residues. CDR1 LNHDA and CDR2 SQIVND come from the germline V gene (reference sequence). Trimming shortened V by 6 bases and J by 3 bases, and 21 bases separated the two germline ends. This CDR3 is CASRAPGYEGNNQPQHF. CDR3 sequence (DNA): TGTGCCAGTAGGGCCCCGGGTTACGAGGGAAACAATCAGCCCCAGCATTTT.